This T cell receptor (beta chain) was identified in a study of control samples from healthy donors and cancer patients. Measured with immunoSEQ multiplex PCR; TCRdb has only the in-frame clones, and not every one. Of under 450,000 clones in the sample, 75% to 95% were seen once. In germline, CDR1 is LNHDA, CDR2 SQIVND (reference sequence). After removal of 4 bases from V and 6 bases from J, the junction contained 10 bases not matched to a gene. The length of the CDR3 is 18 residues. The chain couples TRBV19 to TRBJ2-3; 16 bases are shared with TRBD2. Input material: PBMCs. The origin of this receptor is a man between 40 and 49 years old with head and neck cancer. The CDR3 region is CASSSRGTSGGAWDTQYF. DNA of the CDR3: TGTGCCAGTAGTAGCCGAGGGACTAGCGGGGGGGCCTGGGATACGCAGTATTTT. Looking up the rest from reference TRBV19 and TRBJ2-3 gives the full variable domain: DGGITQSPKYLFRKEGQNVTLSCEQNLNHDAMYWYRQDPGQGLRLIYYSQIVNDFQKGDIAEGYSVSREKKESFPLTVTSAQKNPTAFYLCASSSRGTSGGAWDTQYFGPGTRLTVL.